Listed here is a single T cell receptor (beta chain). This specimen belongs to a study of T-cell reconstitution after alpha-beta-depleted transplantation in children. It was with unique molecular identifiers that the TCRbeta library was prepared. TCRdb fed the PCR reads into MiXCR, producing one record per CDR3 protein. This table has around 600,000 distinct CDR3 sequences, over 15% appearing once. The clonotype was recovered from a human donor who donated a stem cell graft to a child with acute myeloid leukemia. The source was PBMCs from the stem cell graft donor, collected from the stem cell graft.

CDR3 sequence: CSVSTPGTEAFF. DNA for the CDR3: TGCAGCGTTTCCACCCCCGGCACTGAAGCTTTCTTT. The chain recombines TRBV29-1 with TRBJ1-1, with D uncertain. In germline, CDR1 is SQVTM, CDR2 ANQGSEA. Trimming took 5 bases from V and 4 from J, leaving 11 bases between them. CDR3 length equals 12 residues.